This T cell receptor beta chain was documented in a study of post-analysis software for immune sequencing data. Study-level information: The courses of disease that were included comprised relapsing-remitting, secondary progressive and progressive-relapsing multiple sclerosis.

Regarding the study as a whole: In patients, about five TRBV segments were more frequent than in controls, with TRBV5-6, TRBV5-1 and TRBV20-1 among them.

This clonotype was counted between two and nine times. Its antigen is not identified. The CDR3 runs 15 residues. Between the trimmed V and J ends, which lost 0 bases and 3 bases, there was a span of 12 bases. CDR1 is SGDLS and CDR2 is YYNGEE in the germline V gene. TCR beta libraries were prepared from cDNA with unique molecular identifiers. TCRdb reprocessed the PCR reads with MiXCR, giving one entry per CDR3 protein. Of 750,000 to 950,000 distinct CDR3 sequences listed, approximately 50% are singletons. The chain has TRBV9 and TRBJ1-1; tentatively, D is TRBD1 (5 bases). Material: blood. The origin of this receptor is a girl between 10 and 17 years old with multiple sclerosis. CDR3 DNA: TGTGCCAGCAGCGTAGTCGGGGGTGCCGACACTGAAGCTTTCTTT. As protein: CASSVVGGADTEAFF.